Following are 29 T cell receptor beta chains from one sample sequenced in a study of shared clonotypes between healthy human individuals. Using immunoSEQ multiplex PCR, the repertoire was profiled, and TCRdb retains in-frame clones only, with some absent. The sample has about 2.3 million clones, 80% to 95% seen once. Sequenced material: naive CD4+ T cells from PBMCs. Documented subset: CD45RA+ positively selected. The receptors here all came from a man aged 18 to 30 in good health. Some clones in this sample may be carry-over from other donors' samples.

The CDR3 DNA sequence: TGTGCCAGCAGCGTTGGGACATCGGGCAATCAGCCCCAGCATTTT. Its protein product is CASSVGTSGNQPQHF. The chain is built from TRBV9 and TRBJ1-5, with TRBD1 as a possible D gene (6 bases). Germline V gene lookup returns CDR1 SGDLS and CDR2 YYNGEE. The V gene lost 2 bases and the J gene lost 2 bases, with 11 bases spanning the gap. This CDR3 spans 15 amino acids. The full variable domain, its missing parts supplied by reference TRBV9 and TRBJ1-5, is DSGVTQTPKHLITATGQRVTLRCSPRSGDLSVYWYQQSLDQGLQFLIQYYNGEERAKGNILERFSAQQFPDLHSELNLSSLELGDSALYFCASSVGTSGNQPQHFGDGTRLSIL.

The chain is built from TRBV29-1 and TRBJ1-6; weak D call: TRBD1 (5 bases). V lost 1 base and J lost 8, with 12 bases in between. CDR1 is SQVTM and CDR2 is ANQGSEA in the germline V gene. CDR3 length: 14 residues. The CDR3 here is CSVEALGTDSPLHF. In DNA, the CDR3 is TGCAGCGTTGAAGCCCTAGGGACCGATTCACCCCTCCACTTT.

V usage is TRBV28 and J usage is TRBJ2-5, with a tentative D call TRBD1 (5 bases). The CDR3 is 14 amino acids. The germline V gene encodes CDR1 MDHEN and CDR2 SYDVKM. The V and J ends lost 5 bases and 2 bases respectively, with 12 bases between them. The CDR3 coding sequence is TGTGCCAGCAGTATGACAAGGGGTCAAGAGACCCAGTACTTC. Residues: CASSMTRGQETQYF.

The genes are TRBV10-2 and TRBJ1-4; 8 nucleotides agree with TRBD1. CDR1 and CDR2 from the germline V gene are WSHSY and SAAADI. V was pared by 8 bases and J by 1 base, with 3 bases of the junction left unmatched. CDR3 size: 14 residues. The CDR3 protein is CASGQGLTNEKLFF. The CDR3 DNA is TGCGCCAGCGGACAGGGACTAACTAATGAAAAACTGTTTTTT.

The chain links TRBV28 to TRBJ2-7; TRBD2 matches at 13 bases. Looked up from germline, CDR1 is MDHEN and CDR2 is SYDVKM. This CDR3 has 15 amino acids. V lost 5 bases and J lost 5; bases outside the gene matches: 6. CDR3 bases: TGTGCCAGCAGTAAACTAGCGGGAGGGCGTAACGAGCAGTACTTC. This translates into CASSKLAGGRNEQYF.

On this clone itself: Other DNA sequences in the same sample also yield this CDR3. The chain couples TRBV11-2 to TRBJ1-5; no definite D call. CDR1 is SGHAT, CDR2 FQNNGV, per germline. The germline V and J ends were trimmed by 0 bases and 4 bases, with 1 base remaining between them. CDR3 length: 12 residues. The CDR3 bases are TGTGCCAGCAGCTTAGAAAATCAGCCCCAGCATTTT. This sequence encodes CASSLENQPQHF.

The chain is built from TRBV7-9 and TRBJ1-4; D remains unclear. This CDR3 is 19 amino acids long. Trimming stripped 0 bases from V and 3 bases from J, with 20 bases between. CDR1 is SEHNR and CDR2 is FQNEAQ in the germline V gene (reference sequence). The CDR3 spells CASSLARWGLVTANEKLFF. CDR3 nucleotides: TGTGCCAGCAGCTTAGCGCGATGGGGTTTGGTAACCGCTAATGAAAAACTGTTTTTT.

CDR3 sequence reads: CASSLRTGGVDIQYF. In nucleotides, the CDR3 is TGTGCCAGCAGTTTACGGACAGGGGGGGTCGACATTCAGTACTTC. The J gene is TRBJ2-4, the V gene TRBV28; 10 bases agree with TRBD1. J was trimmed by 8 bases and V by 2 bases; bases with no gene match: 6. The CDR3 has 15 amino acids. Looked up from germline, CDR1 is MDHEN and CDR2 is SYDVKM.

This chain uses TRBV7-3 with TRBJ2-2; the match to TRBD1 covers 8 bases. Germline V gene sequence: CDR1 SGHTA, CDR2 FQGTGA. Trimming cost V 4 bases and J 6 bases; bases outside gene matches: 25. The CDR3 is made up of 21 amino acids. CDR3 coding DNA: TGTGCCAGCAGCTCATACCTTCGGACAGGGAACGTTAGCTGGGGCGCCGGGGAGCTGTTTTTT. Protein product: CASSSYLRTGNVSWGAGELFF.

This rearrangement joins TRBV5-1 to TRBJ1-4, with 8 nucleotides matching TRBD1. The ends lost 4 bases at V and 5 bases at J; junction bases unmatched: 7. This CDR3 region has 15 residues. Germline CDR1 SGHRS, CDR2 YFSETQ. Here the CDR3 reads CASSPDRGLNEKLFF. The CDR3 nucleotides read TGCGCCAGCAGCCCTGACAGGGGCCTGAATGAAAAACTGTTTTTT.

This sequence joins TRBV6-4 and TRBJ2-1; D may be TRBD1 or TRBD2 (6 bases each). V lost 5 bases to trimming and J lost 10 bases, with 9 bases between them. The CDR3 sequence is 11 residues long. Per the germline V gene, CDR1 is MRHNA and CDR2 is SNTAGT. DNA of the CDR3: TGTGCCAGCAGTAAGGGGGGAGAGCAGTTCTTC. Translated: CASSKGGEQFF.

The CDR3 bases are TGTGCCAGCAGTTTCGCGGGGGCGCGTGGAAACACCATATATTTT. Protein: CASSFAGARGNTIYF. This chain links TRBV27 with TRBJ1-3; D perhaps matches TRBD1 (6 bases). CDR3 size: 15 residues. Between the trimmed V and J ends, which lost 3 bases and 3 bases, there was a span of 12 bases. Germline-derived CDR1 and CDR2 are MNHEY and SMNVEV (reference sequence).

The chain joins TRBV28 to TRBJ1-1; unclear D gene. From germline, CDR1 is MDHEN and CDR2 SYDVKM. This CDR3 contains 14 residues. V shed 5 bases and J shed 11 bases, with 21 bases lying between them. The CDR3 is CASSPADMPPWAFF. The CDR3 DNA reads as TGTGCCAGCAGTCCCGCGGATATGCCCCCGTGGGCTTTCTTT.

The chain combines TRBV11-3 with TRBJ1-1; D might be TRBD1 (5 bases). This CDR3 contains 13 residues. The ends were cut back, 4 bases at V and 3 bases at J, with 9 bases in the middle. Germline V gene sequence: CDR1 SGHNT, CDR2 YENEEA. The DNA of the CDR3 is TGTGCCAGCAGCTCAGCAGGGCACACTGAAGCTTTCTTT. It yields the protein CASSSAGHTEAFF.

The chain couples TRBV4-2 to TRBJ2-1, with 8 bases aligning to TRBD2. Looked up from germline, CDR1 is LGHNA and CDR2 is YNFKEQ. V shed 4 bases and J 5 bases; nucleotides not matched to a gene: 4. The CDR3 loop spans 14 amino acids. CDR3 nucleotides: TGTGCCAGCAGCCCGGGACTAGTTAACAATGAGCAGTTCTTC. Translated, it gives CASSPGLVNNEQFF.

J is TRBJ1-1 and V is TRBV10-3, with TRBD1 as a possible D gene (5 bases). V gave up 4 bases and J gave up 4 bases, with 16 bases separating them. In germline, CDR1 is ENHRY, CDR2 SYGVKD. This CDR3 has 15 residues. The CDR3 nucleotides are TGTGCCATCAGTGTTTGGGGGGGTACATCCACTGAAGCTTTCTTT. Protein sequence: CAISVWGGTSTEAFF.

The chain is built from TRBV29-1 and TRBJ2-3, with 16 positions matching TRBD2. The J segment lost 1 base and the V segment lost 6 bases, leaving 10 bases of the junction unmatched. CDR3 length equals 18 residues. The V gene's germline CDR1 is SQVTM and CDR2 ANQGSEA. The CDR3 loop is CSVEPGLAGGPGTDTQYF. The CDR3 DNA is TGCAGCGTCGAACCGGGACTAGCGGGAGGGCCTGGCACAGATACGCAGTATTTT.

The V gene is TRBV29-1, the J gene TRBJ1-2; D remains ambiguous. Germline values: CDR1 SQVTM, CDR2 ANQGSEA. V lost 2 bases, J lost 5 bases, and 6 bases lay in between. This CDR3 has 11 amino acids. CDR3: CSVEKLYGYTF. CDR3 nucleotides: TGCAGCGTTGAAAAACTATATGGCTACACCTTC.

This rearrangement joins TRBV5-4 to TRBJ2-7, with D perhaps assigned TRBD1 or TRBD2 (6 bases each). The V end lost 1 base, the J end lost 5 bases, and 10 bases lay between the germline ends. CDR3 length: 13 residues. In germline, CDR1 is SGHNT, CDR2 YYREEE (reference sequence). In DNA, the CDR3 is TGTGCCAGCAGCTTGATGGGGGGCGACGAGCAGTACTTC. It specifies CASSLMGGDEQYF.

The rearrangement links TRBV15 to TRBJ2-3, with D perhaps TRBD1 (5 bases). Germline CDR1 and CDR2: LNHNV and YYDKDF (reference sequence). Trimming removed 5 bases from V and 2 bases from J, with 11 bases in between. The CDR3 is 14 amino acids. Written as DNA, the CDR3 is TGTGCCACCAGCCAAGGACACTACACAGATACGCAGTATTTT. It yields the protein CATSQGHYTDTQYF.

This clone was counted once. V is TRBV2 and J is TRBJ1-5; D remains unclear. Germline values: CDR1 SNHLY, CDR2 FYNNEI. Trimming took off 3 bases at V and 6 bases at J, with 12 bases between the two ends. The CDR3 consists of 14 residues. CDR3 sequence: CASSDWSIGQPQHF. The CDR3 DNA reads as TGTGCCAGCAGTGACTGGTCAATCGGTCAGCCCCAGCATTTT.

In DNA, the CDR3 is TGTGCCAGCAGTTCCCCGGGCAGGGAGGATCAGCCCCAGCATTTT. It encodes CASSSPGREDQPQHF. The chain has TRBV28 and TRBJ1-5; weak D call: TRBD1 (5 bases). CDR1 and CDR2 (germline): MDHEN, SYDVKM. This CDR3 has 15 amino acids. The V end lost 4 bases, the J end lost 5 bases, and 15 bases lay between the germline ends.

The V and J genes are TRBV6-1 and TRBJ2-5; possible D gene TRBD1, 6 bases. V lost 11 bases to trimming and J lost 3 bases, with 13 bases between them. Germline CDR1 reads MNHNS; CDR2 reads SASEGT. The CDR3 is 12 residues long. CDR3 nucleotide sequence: TGTGCCGCCTCTGACAGGAAAGAGACCCAGTACTTC. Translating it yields CAASDRKETQYF.

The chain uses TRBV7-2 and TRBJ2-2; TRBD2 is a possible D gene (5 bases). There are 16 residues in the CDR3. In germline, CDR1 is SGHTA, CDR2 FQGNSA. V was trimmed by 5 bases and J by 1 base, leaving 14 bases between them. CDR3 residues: CASSPPSGMNTGELFF. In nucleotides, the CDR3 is TGTGCCAGCAGCCCCCCCTCGGGAATGAACACCGGGGAGCTGTTTTTT.

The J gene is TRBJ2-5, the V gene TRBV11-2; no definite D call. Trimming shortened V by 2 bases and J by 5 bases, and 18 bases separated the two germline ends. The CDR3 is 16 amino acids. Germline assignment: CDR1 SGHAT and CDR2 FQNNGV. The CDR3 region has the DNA TGTGCCAGCAGCTTACCCCCCAGGAGTGGGAAGGAGACCCAGTACTTC. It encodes CASSLPPRSGKETQYF.

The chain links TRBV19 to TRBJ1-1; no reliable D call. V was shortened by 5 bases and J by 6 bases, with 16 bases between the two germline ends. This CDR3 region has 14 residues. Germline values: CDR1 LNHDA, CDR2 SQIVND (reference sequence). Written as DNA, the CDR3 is TGTGCCAGTAGTGTACCGGGATCAGGTGCTGAAGCTTTCTTT. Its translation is CASSVPGSGAEAFF.

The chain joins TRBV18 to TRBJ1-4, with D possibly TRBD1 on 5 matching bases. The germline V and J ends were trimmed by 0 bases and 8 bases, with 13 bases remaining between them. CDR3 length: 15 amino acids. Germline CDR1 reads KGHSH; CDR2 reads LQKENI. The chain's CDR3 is CASSPPTRGDEKLFF. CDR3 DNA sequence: TGTGCCAGCTCACCACCAACGAGGGGAGACGAAAAACTGTTTTTT.

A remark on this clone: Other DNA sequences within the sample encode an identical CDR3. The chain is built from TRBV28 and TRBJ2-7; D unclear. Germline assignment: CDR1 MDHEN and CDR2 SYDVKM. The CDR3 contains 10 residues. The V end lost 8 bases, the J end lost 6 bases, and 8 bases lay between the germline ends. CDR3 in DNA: TGTGCCAGCTCGACGCGCGAGCAGTACTTC. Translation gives CASSTREQYF.

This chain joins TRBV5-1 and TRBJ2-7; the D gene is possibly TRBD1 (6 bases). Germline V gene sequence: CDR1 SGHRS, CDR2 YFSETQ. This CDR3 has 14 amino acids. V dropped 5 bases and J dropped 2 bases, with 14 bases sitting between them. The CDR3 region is CASRPQGPPYEQYF. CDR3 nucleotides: TGCGCCAGCAGACCGCAGGGGCCACCCTACGAGCAGTACTTC.